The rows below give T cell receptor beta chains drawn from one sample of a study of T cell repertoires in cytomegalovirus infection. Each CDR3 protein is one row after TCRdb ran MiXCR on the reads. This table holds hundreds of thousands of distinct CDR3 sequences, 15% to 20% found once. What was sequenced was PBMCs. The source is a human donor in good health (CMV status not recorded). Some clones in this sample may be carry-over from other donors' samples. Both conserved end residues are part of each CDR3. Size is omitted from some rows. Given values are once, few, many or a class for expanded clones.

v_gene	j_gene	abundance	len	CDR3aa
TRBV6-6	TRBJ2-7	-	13	CASSYSTDYEQYF
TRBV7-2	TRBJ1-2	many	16	CASSHRTGGEHYGYTF
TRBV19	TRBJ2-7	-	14	CASSTSSGRSEQYF
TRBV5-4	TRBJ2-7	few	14	CASSLWDRSDEQYF
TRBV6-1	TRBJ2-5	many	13	CASRQTQGQTQYF
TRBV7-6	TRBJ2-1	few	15	CASSAEAVSYNEQFF
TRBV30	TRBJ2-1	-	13	CAWSVPPWTEQFF
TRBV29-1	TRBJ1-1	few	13	CSVDRGLNTEAFF
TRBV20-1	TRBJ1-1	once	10	CSVADTEAFF
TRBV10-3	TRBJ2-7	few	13	CAISESRGSEQYF
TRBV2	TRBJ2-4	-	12	CASSLQKNIQYF
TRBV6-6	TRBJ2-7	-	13	CASSSASVYEQYF
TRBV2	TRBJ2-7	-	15	CASSEALRRSYEQYF